Each of the 30 T cell receptor beta chains below was sequenced from the same sample in a study of T cell responses to AZD1222 COVID-19 vaccine. Data came from immunoSEQ multiplex PCR; TCRdb stores just in-frame clones and leaves some out. The table has around 100,000 clones, about four fifths seen once. The sequencing used peripheral blood, collected on day 0 of AZD1222 vaccination. The receptors stem from an adult in good health.

The genes are TRBV28 and TRBJ1-2; D not certain. With 1 base removed from V and 4 bases from J, the gap between germline ends came to 13 bases. The length of the CDR3 is 15 residues. Germline V lookup: CDR1 MDHEN, CDR2 SYDVKM. CDR3 loop: CASSLSGGQGYGYTF. DNA of the CDR3: TGTGCCAGCAGTTTATCCGGTGGGCAAGGCTATGGCTACACCTTC.

This clone was counted only a few times. The chain has TRBV12-5 and TRBJ2-7, with 10 bases identical to TRBD1. V lost 7 bases and J lost 4; bases outside the gene matches: 7. The CDR3 has 14 amino acids. Germline CDR1 and CDR2: LGHNT and FRNRAP. The CDR3 reads CASANRDRGYEQYF. CDR3 DNA: TGTGCTAGTGCCAACCGGGACAGGGGTTACGAGCAGTACTTC.

This sequence joins TRBV27 and TRBJ1-5; 7 bases align to TRBD1. The CDR3 has 15 residues. The V and J ends lost 5 bases and 6 bases, in that order; junction bases with no gene match: 10. Germline lookup yields CDR1 MNHEY and CDR2 SMNVEV (reference sequence). The CDR3 spells CASSLTQGVSQPQHF. CDR3 nucleotide sequence: TGTGCCAGCAGTCTCACCCAGGGGGTGAGTCAGCCCCAGCATTTT.

J is TRBJ2-1 and V is TRBV9; TRBD2 matches at 9 bases. V was pared by 4 bases and J by 7 bases, with 9 bases of the junction left unmatched. The germline V gene encodes CDR1 SGDLS and CDR2 YYNGEE. The CDR3 has 15 residues. CDR3: CASSRRSGSSNEQFF. In DNA form, the CDR3 reads TGTGCCAGCAGCCGACGTAGCGGGAGTTCTAATGAGCAGTTCTTC.

The chain carries TRBV6-1 and TRBJ2-7, with no clear D. Trimming pared 3 bases from V and 3 bases from J, leaving 3 bases between. Germline-derived CDR1 and CDR2 are MNHNS and SASEGT. CDR3 length: 11 residues. In nucleotides, the CDR3 is TGTGCCAGCAGTGATCGCTACGAGCAGTACTTC. Its protein is CASSDRYEQYF.

The CDR3 coding sequence is TGTGCCAGCAGCGCGACCGGGACAGCCCTCTCGGGTGGCTACACCTTC. Translating gives CASSATGTALSGGYTF. This chain uses TRBV11-3 with TRBJ1-2, with 7 bases aligning to TRBD1. This CDR3 region has 16 residues. J lost 7 bases, V lost 5 bases, and 16 bases had no gene match. Looked up from germline, CDR1 is SGHNT and CDR2 is YENEEA.

The J gene is TRBJ1-5, the V gene TRBV27; the D is unclear. V was clipped by 5 bases and J by 2 bases, with 7 bases between them. Germline V gives CDR1 MNHEY, CDR2 SMNVEV (reference sequence). This CDR3 region has 13 residues. The CDR3 reads CASSPGGNQPQHF. CDR3 DNA sequence: TGTGCCAGCAGTCCCGGCGGCAATCAGCCCCAGCATTTT.

This chain joins TRBV6-2 or TRBV6-3 and TRBJ1-2, with unresolved D. Germline CDR1 reads MNHEY; CDR2 reads SVGEGT. The V end lost 2 bases, the J end lost 3 bases, and 16 bases lay between the germline ends. The CDR3 is made up of 16 amino acids. DNA for the CDR3: TGTGCCAGCAGTTACAGGGTCCGAAGGCAATACTATGGCTACACCTTC. It encodes CASSYRVRRQYYGYTF.

This chain links TRBV5-1 with TRBJ1-5; TRBD1 matches at 10 bases. Germline V gene data show CDR1 as SGHRS and CDR2 as YFSETQ. This CDR3 comprises 15 residues. Losses at the gene ends were 4 bases for V and 7 bases for J; bases not matched to a gene: 8. The CDR3 coding sequence is TGCGCCAGCAGCCCGGCGACAGGGGGCGGGCAGCCCCAGCATTTT. Residues: CASSPATGGGQPQHF.

The chain has TRBV11-3 and TRBJ2-2; D ambiguous. CDR3 length equals 14 residues. V was clipped by 2 bases and J by 0 bases, with 4 bases between them. CDR1 and CDR2 (germline): SGHNT, YENEEA. This CDR3 reads CASSLTANTGELFF. The CDR3 DNA follows: TGTGCCAGCAGCTTAACGGCGAACACCGGGGAGCTGTTTTTT.

This chain uses TRBV3-1 (or the pseudogene TRBV3-2) with TRBJ1-5; a possible D gene is TRBD1 (6 bases). The germline gives CDR1 LGHDT, CDR2 YNNKEL (reference sequence). CDR3 size: 13 residues. V was shortened by 0 bases and J by 16 bases, with 16 bases between the two germline ends. This chain's CDR3 is CASSQDPTGPSHF. The CDR3 nucleotides are TGTGCCAGCAGCCAAGATCCGACAGGTCCTTCCCATTTT.

This chain joins TRBV27 and TRBJ1-5, with D hard to call. Trimming took off 8 bases at V and 0 bases at J, with 17 bases between the two ends. CDR3 length equals 16 residues. Germline V gene data show CDR1 as MNHEY and CDR2 as SMNVEV (reference sequence). CDR3 amino acids: CASGSSSQASNQPQHF. CDR3 bases: TGTGCCAGCGGCTCATCGTCTCAGGCTAGCAATCAGCCCCAGCATTTT.

V and J are TRBV10-2 and TRBJ2-2, with D perhaps TRBD1 (5 bases). The CDR3 spans 13 residues. Trimming cost V 8 bases and J 7 bases, with 14 bases left between them. The germline V gene encodes CDR1 WSHSY and CDR2 SAAADI. In DNA, the CDR3 is TGCGCCAGCCTGGGGCAGTGGCACGGGGAGCTGTTTTTT. This encodes CASLGQWHGELFF.

This chain connects TRBV6-2 or TRBV6-3 to TRBJ2-4; 8 positions match TRBD1. V shed 2 bases, J shed 1 base, and the junction held 13 bases outside the gene matches. CDR3 length: 19 amino acids. The germline gives CDR1 MNHEY, CDR2 SVGEGT. The DNA for the CDR3 is TGTGCCAGCAGTTACCCAGGACAGGGATCGGTGTGGGCCAAAAACATTCAGTACTTC. This codes for CASSYPGQGSVWAKNIQYF.

This rearrangement joins TRBV11-3 to TRBJ2-1, with 12 nucleotides matching TRBD2. Germline trimming cut 5 bases from V and 9 bases from J; bases unmatched to any gene: 5. The CDR3 totals 14 residues. Germline lookup yields CDR1 SGHNT and CDR2 YENEEA. The CDR3 nucleotides are TGTGCCAGCAGCAGACCGGGACTAGCGGGTGAGCAGTTCTTC. It codes for CASSRPGLAGEQFF.

The V call is TRBV18, the J call TRBJ2-7; D ambiguous. V lost 3 bases to trimming and J lost 6 bases, with 12 bases between them. CDR1 KGHSH and CDR2 LQKENI come from the germline V gene. CDR3 length: 13 residues. The chain's CDR3 is CASSPGGDLEQYV. The DNA of the CDR3 is TGTGCCAGCTCACCGGGCGGTGATCTCGAGCAGTACGTC.

The rearrangement links TRBV27 to TRBJ1-5; possibly TRBD1 for D (6 bases). Per the germline V gene, CDR1 is MNHEY and CDR2 is SMNVEV (reference sequence). The ends were cut back, 6 bases at V and 6 bases at J, with 15 bases in the middle. The length of the CDR3 is 14 residues. DNA of the CDR3: TGTGCCAGCAGGCCACAGGGTCTGGCTCAGCCCCAGCATTTT. It codes for CASRPQGLAQPQHF.

This clone was seen a single time. This chain uses TRBV7-9 with TRBJ1-4; D remains ambiguous. This CDR3 spans 15 amino acids. CDR1 and CDR2 (germline): SEHNR, FQNEAQ (reference sequence). V gave up 1 base and J gave up 0 bases, with 6 bases separating them. In nucleotides, the CDR3 is TGTGCCAGCAGCTTAGAGGCGTCAACTAATGAAAAACTGTTTTTT. The encoded protein is CASSLEASTNEKLFF.

CDR3 region: CASSLAQLAGSKFF. CDR3 nucleotides: TGTGCCAGCAGCTTAGCGCAACTAGCGGGGAGCAAGTTCTTC. This rearrangement joins TRBV7-2 to TRBJ2-1, with 10 positions matching TRBD2. The CDR3 consists of 14 residues. CDR1 is SGHTA and CDR2 is FQGNSA in the germline V gene. Losses at the gene ends were 0 bases for V and 14 bases for J; bases not matched to a gene: 7.

The chain is built from TRBV6-2 or TRBV6-3 and TRBJ2-2; D gene unclear. Trimming removed 4 bases at V and 5 bases at J, with 11 bases between. CDR1 is MNHEY and CDR2 is SVGEGT in the germline V gene. The CDR3 sequence is 14 residues long. The CDR3 DNA reads TGTGCCAGCAGTTTGGACGGGTGGACCGGGGAGCTGTTTTTT. Its protein product is CASSLDGWTGELFF.

This chain joins TRBV6-5 and TRBJ2-1, with a possible D match to TRBD1 (7 bases). The germline gives CDR1 MNHEY, CDR2 SVGAGI. The CDR3 runs to 13 residues. Trimming took 5 bases from V and 14 from J, leaving 19 bases between them. The CDR3 reads CASSRGGGTVEFF. The DNA for the CDR3 is TGTGCCAGCAGTCGAGGAGGGGGGACAGTGGAGTTCTTC.

This chain uses TRBV18 with TRBJ1-5; D call uncertain. V shed 2 bases and J shed 7 bases, with 9 bases lying between them. CDR1 is KGHSH and CDR2 is LQKENI in the germline V gene. This CDR3 region has 13 residues. The CDR3 DNA sequence: TGTGCCAGCTCACCAACGGTGGAACAGCCCCAGCATTTT. It yields the protein CASSPTVEQPQHF.

V is TRBV10-3 and J is TRBJ1-2; possibly TRBD1 for D (5 bases). Germline-derived CDR1 and CDR2 are ENHRY and SYGVKD. Trimming cost V 3 bases and J 4 bases, with 15 bases left between them. This CDR3 is built from 15 residues. The CDR3 here is CAISETTGGGYGYTF. Written as DNA, the CDR3 is TGTGCCATCAGTGAAACAACAGGAGGTGGCTATGGCTACACCTTC.

This clone was seen once. The chain employs TRBV4-1 and TRBJ1-4; unclear D gene. Trimming took 1 base from V and 8 from J, leaving 8 bases between them. The CDR3 length is 13 residues. Germline CDR1 and CDR2: MGHRA and YSYEKL. The CDR3 bases are TGCGCCAGCAGCCAAGGCCGGAACGAAAAACTGTTTTTT. This sequence encodes CASSQGRNEKLFF.

The J gene is TRBJ2-7, the V gene TRBV11-2; D is ambiguous. Trimming removed 0 bases at V and 6 bases at J, with 9 bases between. The CDR3 runs 13 residues. Germline CDR1 reads SGHAT; CDR2 reads FQNNGV. The chain's CDR3 is CASSLDRRGEQYF. As DNA, the CDR3 is TGTGCCAGCAGCTTAGATCGAAGAGGCGAGCAGTACTTC.

On this clone: Other nucleotide sequences in the sample specify the same CDR3. CDR3 loop: CAWRQGANTEAFF. In DNA, the CDR3 is TGTGCCTGGCGACAGGGGGCAAACACTGAAGCTTTCTTT. The gene calls are TRBV30 and TRBJ1-1; 10 bases map to TRBD1. The CDR3 spans 13 residues. The V gene end was trimmed by 5 bases and the J gene end by 2 bases; junction bases not matched to a gene: 2. The germline V gene has CDR1 GTSNPN and CDR2 SVGIG (reference sequence).

The chain links TRBV24-1 to TRBJ1-1; D is unresolved. There are 14 residues in the CDR3. V was clipped by 3 bases and J by 10 bases, with 17 bases between them. Germline assignment: CDR1 KGHDR and CDR2 SFDVKD. The CDR3 DNA reads TGTGCCACCAGTGATAATGGGAGGGCGGATCGAGCTTTCTTT. It specifies CATSDNGRADRAFF.

This sequence joins TRBV18 and TRBJ2-7; D gene ambiguous. The germline V gene has CDR1 KGHSH and CDR2 LQKENI. V lost 2 bases and J 4 bases, leaving 12 bases between the germline ends. The CDR3 has 14 residues. The CDR3 here is CASSPYGGPYEQYF. CDR3 coding DNA: TGTGCCAGCTCACCATATGGCGGTCCGTACGAGCAGTACTTC. Using reference TRBV18 and TRBJ2-7 for the parts outside the CDR3, the full variable domain is NAGVMQNPRHLVRRRGQEARLRCSPMKGHSHVYWYRQLPEEGLKFMVYLQKENIIDESGMPKERFSAEFPKEGPSILRIQQVVRGDSAAYFCASSPYGGPYEQYFGPGTRLTVT.

This chain connects TRBV7-2 to TRBJ1-2; 11 bases are shared with TRBD1. V lost 1 base, J lost 4 bases, and 5 bases stayed unmatched. The CDR3 covers 16 residues. Looked up from germline, CDR1 is SGHTA and CDR2 is FQGNSA. DNA for the CDR3: TGTGCCAGCAGCTTAGGAGGACAGGGGGCCCGCTATGGCTACACCTTC. Amino acid sequence: CASSLGGQGARYGYTF.

This clone is a singleton in its sample. The chain joins TRBV2 to TRBJ1-5; 8 nucleotides match TRBD1. The junction had 15 bases not matched to a gene; V was cut back by 10 bases and J by 7 bases. This CDR3 has 15 amino acids. CDR1 is SNHLY, CDR2 FYNNEI, per germline. The CDR3 region is CANERVDRETQPQHF. CDR3 nucleotides: TGTGCCAATGAACGGGTGGACAGGGAAACACAGCCCCAGCATTTT.